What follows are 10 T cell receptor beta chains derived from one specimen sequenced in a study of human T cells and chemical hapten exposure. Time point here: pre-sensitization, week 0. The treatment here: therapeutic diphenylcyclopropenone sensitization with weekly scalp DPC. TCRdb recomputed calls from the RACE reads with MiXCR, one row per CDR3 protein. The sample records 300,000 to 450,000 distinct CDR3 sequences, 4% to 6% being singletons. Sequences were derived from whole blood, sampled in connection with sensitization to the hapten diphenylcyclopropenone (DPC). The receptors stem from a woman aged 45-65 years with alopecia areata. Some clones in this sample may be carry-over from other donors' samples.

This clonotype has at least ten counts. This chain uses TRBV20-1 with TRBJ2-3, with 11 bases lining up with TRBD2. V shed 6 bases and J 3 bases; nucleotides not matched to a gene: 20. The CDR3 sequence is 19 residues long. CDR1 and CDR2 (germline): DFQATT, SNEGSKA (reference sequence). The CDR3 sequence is CSAHPVGLAGSGGTDTQYF. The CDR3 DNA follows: TGCAGTGCCCACCCAGTAGGACTAGCGGGCAGCGGGGGGACAGATACGCAGTATTTT.

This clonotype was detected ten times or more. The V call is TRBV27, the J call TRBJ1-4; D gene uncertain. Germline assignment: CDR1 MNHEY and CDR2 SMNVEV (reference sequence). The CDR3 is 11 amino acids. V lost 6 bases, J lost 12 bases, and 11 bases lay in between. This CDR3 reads CASRGRNELFF. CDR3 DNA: TGTGCCAGCAGGGGCCGGAATGAACTGTTTTTT.

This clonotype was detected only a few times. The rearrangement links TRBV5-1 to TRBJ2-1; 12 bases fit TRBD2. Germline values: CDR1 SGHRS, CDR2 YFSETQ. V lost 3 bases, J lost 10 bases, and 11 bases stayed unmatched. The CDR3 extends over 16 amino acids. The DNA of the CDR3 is TGCGCCAGCAGCTCGACTCCGGGACTAGCGGGCGAAGAGCAGTTCTTC. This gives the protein CASSSTPGLAGEEQFF.

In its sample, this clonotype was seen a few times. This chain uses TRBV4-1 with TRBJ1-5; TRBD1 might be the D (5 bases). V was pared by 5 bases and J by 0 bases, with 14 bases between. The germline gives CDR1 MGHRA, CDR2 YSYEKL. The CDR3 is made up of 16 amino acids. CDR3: CASSSRAVFSNQPQHF. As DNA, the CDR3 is TGCGCCAGCAGCAGCAGGGCGGTATTTAGCAATCAGCCCCAGCATTTT.

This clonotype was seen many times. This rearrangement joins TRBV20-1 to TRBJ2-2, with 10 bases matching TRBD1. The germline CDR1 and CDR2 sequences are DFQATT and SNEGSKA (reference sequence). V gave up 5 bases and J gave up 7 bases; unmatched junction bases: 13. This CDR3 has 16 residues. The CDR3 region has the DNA TGCAGTGCTGCCCCGGGACAGGGGTTGCGTGGCGGGGAGCTGTTTTTT. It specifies CSAAPGQGLRGGELFF.

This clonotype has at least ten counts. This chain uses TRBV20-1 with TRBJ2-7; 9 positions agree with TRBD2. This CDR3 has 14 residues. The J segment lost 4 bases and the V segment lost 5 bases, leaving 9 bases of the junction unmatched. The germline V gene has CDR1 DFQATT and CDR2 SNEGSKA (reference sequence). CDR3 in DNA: TGCAGTGCTTCCGGGACTAGCTTTTCATACGAGCAGTACTTC. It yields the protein CSASGTSFSYEQYF.

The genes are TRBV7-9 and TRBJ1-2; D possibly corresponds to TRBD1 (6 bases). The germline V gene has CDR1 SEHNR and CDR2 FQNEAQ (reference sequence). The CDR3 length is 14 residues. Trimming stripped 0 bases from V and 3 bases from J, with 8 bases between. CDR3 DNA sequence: TGTGCCAGCAGCTTAGCCTCAGGGGACTATGGCTACACCTTC. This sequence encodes CASSLASGDYGYTF.

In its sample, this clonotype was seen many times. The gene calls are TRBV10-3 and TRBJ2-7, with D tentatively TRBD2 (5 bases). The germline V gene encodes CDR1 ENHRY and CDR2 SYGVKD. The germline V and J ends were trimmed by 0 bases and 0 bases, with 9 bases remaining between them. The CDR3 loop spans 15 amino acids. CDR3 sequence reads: CAISESSGLSYEQYF. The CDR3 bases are TGTGCCATCAGTGAGTCGTCCGGACTCTCCTACGAGCAGTACTTC.

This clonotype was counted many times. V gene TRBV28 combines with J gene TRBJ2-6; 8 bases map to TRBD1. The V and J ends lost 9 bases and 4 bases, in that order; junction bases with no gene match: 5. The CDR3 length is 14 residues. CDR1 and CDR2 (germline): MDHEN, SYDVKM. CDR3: CASHRGAGANVLTF. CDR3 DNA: TGTGCCAGTCACAGGGGGGCGGGGGCCAACGTCCTGACTTTC. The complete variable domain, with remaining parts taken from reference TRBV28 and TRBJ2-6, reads DVKVTQSSRYLVKRTGEKVFLECVQDMDHENMFWYRQDPGLGLRLIYFSYDVKMKEKGDIPEGYSVSREKKERFSLILESASTNQTSMYLCASHRGAGANVLTFGAGSRLTVL.

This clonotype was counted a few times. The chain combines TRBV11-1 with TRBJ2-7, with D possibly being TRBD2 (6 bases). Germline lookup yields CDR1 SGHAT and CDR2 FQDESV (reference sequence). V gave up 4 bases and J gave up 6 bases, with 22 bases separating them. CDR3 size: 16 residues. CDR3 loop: CASSYGTPYGSAEQYF. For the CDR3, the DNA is TGTGCCAGCAGCTACGGGACTCCGTACGGGAGCGCCGAGCAGTACTTC.